This T cell receptor beta chain was captured by sequencing in a study of metastatic and nonmetastatic thyroid tumors (dated by TCRdb to about 2020). For context, the study as a whole: For patients with malignant and with benign thyroid disease, the researchers compared repertoires between peripheral blood samples and tumor or nodule tissue samples.

This clone showed up many times. This receptor's antigen is unknown. No clone much larger than this one lies a single base away; base qualities are absent. Points the paper makes about the study in general: In both blood and tumor samples, malignant tumors were reported to have significantly higher TCR beta diversity than benign nodules.

The CDR3, from cysteine to phenylalanine, totals 16 residues. Solely the CDR3 DNA is kept, with 48 bases framed from the first base. V is reduced by 4 bases and J by 5 bases, leaving a spacing of 16 bases between them. The CDR1 and CDR2 encoded by the germline V gene are KGHDR and SFDVKD. The method behind the library was PCR. Reads for this sample came from an Illumina HiSeq 4000. High-throughput sequencing was used to profile the CDR3 region of the TCR beta-chain in every patient. Per the original workflow: Drawing on CDR3 differences between clinicopathological groups, the researchers built a classifier meant to tell apart patients with distant-metastatic papillary thyroid cancer. Repertoire diversity was assessed with the Shannon index, and tumor-blood repertoire similarity with the Morisita-Horn index. Using fastp trimming at Q25 and MiXCR clonotype assembly, TCRdb reanalyzed the public sequencing data and kept in-frame beta chains. For this entry, the V and J calls and clone size follow TCRdb and not the study's own pipeline. The sample has roughly 90,000 clones on record, more than 12% of them singletons. The top ten clonotypes cover roughly 4% of the sample.

No patient had received any treatment before thyroid surgery. Using T-cell receptor beta sequencing, the study looked back at clinical samples from patients collected from the early 2010s to the late 2010s. The sample was blood. The source is a female donor with papillary thyroid cancer or a benign thyroid nodule (not recorded which). Some clones in this sample may be carry-over from other donors' samples. The rearranged segments are TRBV24-1 and TRBJ1-4; the D gene is perhaps TRBD1, on 6 matching bases. The CDR3: CATSEPGADGNEKLFF. The DNA reads TGTGCCACCAGTGAGCCAGGGGCCGACGGCAATGAAAAACTGTTTTTT.